This T cell receptor beta chain came from a study of shared clonotypes between healthy human individuals. Overall study context: Three plates each covered CD4 naive and memory; CD8 naive two, CD8 memory one.

Study-wide points: Large depth notwithstanding, sorted-subset sequencing proved incomplete by rarefaction. Larger richness was generally estimated for naive than memory subsets.

The protocol was immunoSEQ multiplex PCR, while the TCRdb copy is restricted to in-frame clones and leaves out a portion. The repertoire holds a few million clones, with more than 85% as singletons. A CD45RA-negative memory subset and a CD45RA+ naive subset were separated from the CD4+ cells. In the case of this clone: The target antigen is unknown.

V was trimmed by 6 bases and J by 2 bases, leaving 10 bases between them. Germline CDR1 is MDHEN and CDR2 is SYDVKM. This CDR3 has 13 residues. The sequence was obtained from a man aged 18 to 35 in good health. Some clones in this sample may be carry-over from other donors' samples. The material sequenced was naive CD4+ T cells from PBMCs. Subset specified: CD45RA+ positively selected. The chain uses TRBV28 and TRBJ2-5; the D is unclear. In DNA, the CDR3 is TGTGCCAGCAGAAACGGCAATCAAGAGACCCAGTACTTC. Its translation is CASRNGNQETQYF.